Only a few counts were recorded for the clone carrying this T cell receptor (beta chain). This CDR3 region has 13 residues. V shed 3 bases and J shed 2 bases, with 6 bases lying between them. Germline V lookup: CDR1 SEHNR, CDR2 FQNEAQ (reference sequence). This entry is derived from a study of blood T cell repertoires in COVID-19. Assay used: immunoSEQ multiplex PCR; TCRdb lists only in-frame clones, some missing. The sample shows around 48,000 clones, 86% of them seen only once. Sequencing was done on a sample of peripheral blood. This chain links TRBV7-9 with TRBJ2-3; D not resolved. The TCR sequence derives from a man aged 60 to 69 with active or convalescent COVID-19. The CDR3 here is CASSFAHTDTQYF. In DNA, the CDR3 is TGTGCCAGCAGCTTTGCGCACACAGATACGCAGTATTTT.